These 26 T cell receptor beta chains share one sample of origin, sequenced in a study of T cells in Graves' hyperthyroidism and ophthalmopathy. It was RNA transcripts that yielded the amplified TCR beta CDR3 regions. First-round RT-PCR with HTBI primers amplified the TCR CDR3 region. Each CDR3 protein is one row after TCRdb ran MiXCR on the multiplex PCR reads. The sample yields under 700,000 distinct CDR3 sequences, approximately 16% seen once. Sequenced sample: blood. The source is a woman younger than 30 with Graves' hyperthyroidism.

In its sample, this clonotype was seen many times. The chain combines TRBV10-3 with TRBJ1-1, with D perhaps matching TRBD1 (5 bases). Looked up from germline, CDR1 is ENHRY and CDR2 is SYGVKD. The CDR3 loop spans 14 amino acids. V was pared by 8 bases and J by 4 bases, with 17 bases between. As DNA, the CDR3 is TGTGCCATCGGGCGATCCCCAGGGTCCACTGAAGCTTTCTTT. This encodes CAIGRSPGSTEAFF.

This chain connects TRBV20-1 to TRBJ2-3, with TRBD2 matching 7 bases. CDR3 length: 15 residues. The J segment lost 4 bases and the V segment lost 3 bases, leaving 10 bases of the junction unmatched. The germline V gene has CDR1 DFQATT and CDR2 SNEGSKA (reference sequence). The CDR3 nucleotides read TGCAGTGCTAGTGGGGACTACCGACGTCCAGATACGCAGTATTTT. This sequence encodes CSASGDYRRPDTQYF.

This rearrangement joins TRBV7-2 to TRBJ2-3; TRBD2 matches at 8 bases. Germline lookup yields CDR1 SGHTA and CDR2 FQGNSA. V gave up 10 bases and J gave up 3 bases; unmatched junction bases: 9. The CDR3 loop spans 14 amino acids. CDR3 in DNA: TGTGCCATCCCCCGGGGGGGGGGTACAGATACGCAGTATTTT. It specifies CAIPRGGGTDTQYF.

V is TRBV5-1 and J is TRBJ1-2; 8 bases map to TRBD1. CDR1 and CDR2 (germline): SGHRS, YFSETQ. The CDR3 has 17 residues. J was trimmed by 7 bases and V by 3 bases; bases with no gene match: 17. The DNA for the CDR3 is TGCGCCAGCAGCTGGGGGACAGGTCGCCGGAAGACGGCTGGCTACACCTTC. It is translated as CASSWGTGRRKTAGYTF.

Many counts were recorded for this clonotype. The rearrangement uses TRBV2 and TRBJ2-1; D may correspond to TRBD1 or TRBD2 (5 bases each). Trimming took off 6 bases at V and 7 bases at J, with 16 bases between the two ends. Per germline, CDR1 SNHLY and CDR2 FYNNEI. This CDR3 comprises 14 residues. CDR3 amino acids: CASRSTGARNEQFF. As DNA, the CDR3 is TGTGCCAGCAGATCAACCGGGGCGAGGAATGAGCAGTTCTTC.

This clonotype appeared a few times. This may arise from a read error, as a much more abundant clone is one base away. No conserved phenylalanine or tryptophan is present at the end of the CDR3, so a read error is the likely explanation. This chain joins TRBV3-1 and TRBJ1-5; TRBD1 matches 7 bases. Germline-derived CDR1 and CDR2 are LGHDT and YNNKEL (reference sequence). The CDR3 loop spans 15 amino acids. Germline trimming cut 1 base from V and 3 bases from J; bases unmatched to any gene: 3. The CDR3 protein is CASSQAQGDNQPQHL. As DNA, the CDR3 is TGTGCCAGCAGCCAAGCTCAGGGGGACAATCAGCCCCAGCATCTT.

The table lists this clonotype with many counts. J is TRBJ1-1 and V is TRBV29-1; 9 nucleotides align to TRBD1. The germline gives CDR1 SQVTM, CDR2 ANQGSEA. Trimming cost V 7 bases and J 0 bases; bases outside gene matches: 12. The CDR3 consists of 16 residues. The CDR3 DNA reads TGCAGCGGGGGACAGGGAGCTCCCTCGGTGAACACTGAAGCTTTCTTT. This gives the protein CSGGQGAPSVNTEAFF.

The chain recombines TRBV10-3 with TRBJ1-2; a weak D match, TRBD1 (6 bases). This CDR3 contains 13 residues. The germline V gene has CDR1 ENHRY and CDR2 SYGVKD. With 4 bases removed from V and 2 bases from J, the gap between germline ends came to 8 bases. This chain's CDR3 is CAISGTVNYGYTF. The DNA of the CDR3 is TGTGCCATCAGTGGGACAGTCAACTATGGCTACACCTTC.

The CDR3 loop reads CASSDQQGYRNTEAFF. CDR3 sequence (DNA): TGCGCCAGCAGTGACCAACAGGGTTATAGGAACACTGAAGCTTTCTTT. The V and J genes are TRBV10-2 and TRBJ1-1, with D possibly being TRBD1 (6 bases). The CDR3 covers 16 residues. Looked up from germline, CDR1 is WSHSY and CDR2 is SAAADI. The V end lost 3 bases, the J end lost 1 base, and 15 bases lay between the germline ends.

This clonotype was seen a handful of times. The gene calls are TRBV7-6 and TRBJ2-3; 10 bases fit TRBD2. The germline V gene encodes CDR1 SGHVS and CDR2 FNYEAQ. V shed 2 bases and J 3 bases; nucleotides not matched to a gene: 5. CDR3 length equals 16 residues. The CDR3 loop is CASSLRASGSTDTQYF. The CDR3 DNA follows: TGTGCCAGCAGCTTACGTGCTAGCGGGAGTACAGATACGCAGTATTTT.

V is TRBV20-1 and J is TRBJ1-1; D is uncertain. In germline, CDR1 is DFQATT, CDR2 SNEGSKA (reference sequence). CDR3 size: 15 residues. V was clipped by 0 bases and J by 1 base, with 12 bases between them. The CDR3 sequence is CSARDRGGWNTEAFF. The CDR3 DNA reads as TGCAGTGCTAGAGATCGAGGAGGGTGGAACACTGAAGCTTTCTTT.

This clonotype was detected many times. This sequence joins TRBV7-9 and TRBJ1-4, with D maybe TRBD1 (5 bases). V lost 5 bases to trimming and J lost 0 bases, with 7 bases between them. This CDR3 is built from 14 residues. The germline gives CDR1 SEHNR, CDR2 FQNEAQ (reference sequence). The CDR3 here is CASSQGATNEKLFF. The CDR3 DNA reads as TGTGCCAGCAGCCAAGGGGCAACTAATGAAAAACTGTTTTTT.

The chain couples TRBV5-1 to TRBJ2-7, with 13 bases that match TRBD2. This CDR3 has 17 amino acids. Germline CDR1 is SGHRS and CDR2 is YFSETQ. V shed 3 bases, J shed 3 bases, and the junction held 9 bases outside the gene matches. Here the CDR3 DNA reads TGCGCCAGCAGCTACTATTCCACTAGCGGGAGGGACTACGAGCAGTACTTC. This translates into CASSYYSTSGRDYEQYF. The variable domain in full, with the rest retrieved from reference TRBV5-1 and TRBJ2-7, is KAGVTQTPRYLIKTRGQQVTLSCSPISGHRSVSWYQQTPGQGLQFLFEYFSETQRNKGNFPGRFSGRQFSNSRSEMNVSTLELGDSALYLCASSYYSTSGRDYEQYFGPGTRLTVT.

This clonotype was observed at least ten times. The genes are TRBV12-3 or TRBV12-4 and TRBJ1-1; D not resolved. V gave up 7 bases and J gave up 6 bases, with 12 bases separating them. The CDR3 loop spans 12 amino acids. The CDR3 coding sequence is TGTGCCAGCACCCCCCCGCGTTCTGAAGCTTTCTTT. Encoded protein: CASTPPRSEAFF.

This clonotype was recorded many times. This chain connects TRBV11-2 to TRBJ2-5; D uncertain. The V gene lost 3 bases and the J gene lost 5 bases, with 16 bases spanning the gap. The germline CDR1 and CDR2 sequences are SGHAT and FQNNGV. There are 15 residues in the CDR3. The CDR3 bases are TGTGCCAGCAGCTTGGAGTCGGGTAGCTTCGAGACCCAGTACTTC. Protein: CASSLESGSFETQYF. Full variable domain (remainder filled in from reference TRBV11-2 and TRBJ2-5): EAGVAQSPRYKIIEKRQSVAFWCNPISGHATLYWYQQILGQGPKLLIQFQNNGVVDDSQLPKDRFSAERLKGVDSTLKIQPAKLEDSAVYLCASSLESGSFETQYFGPGTRLLVL.

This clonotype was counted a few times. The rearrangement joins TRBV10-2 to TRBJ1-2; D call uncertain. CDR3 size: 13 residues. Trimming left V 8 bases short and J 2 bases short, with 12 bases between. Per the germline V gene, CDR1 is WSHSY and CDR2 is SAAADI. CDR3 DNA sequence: TGCGCCAGCGGTGCCACAGAGAACTATGGCTACACCTTC. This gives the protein CASGATENYGYTF.

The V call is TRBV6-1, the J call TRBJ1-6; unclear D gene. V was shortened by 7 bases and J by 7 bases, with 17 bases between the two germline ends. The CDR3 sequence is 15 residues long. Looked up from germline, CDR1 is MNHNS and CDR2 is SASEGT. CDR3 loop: CASTYGPGLNSPLHF. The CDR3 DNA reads TGTGCCAGCACTTACGGACCCGGACTGAATTCACCCCTCCACTTT.

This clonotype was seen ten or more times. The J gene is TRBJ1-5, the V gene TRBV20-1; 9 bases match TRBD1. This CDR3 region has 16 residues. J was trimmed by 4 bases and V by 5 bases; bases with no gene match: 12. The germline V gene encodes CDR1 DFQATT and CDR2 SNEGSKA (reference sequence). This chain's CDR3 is CSAGQGPARGNQPQHF. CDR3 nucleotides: TGCAGTGCTGGACAGGGGCCTGCGAGGGGGAATCAGCCCCAGCATTTT.

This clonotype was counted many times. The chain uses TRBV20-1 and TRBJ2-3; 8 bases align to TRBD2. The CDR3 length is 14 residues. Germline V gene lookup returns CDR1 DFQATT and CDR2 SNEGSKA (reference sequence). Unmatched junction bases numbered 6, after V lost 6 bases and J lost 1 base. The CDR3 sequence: CSASSGGGTDTQYF. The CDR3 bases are TGCAGTGCCTCGTCCGGGGGGGGCACAGATACGCAGTATTTT.

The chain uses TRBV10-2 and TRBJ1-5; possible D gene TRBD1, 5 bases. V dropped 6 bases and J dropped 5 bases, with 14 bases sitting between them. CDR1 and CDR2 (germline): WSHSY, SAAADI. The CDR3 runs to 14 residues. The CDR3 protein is CASSHGGEDQPQHF. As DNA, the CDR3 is TGCGCCAGCAGCCATGGAGGGGAGGATCAGCCCCAGCATTTT.

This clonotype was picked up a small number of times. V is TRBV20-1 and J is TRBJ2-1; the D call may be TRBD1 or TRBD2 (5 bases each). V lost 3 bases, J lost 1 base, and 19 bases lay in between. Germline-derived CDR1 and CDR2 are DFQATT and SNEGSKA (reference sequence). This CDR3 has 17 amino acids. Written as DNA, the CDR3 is TGCAGTGCTAGTGGGACCGATCCTAGTAAGTCCTACAATGAGCAGTTCTTC. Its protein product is CSASGTDPSKSYNEQFF.

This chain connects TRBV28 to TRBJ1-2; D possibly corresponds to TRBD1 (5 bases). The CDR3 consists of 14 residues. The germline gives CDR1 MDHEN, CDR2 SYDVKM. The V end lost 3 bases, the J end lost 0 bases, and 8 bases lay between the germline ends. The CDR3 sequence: CASSLGLSNYGYTF. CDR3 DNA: TGTGCCAGCAGTTTGGGACTTTCTAACTATGGCTACACCTTC.

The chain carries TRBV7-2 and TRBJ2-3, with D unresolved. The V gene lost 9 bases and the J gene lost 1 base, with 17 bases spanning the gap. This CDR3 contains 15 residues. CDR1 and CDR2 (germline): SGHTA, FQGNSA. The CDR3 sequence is CARSLEFLGTDTQYF. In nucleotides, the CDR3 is TGTGCCAGGAGTTTGGAGTTTCTTGGCACAGATACGCAGTATTTT.

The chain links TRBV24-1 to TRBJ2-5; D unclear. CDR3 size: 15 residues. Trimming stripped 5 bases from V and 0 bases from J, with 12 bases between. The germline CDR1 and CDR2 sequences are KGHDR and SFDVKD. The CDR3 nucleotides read TGTGCCACCAGTGGGTCTCGGGCAGACCAAGAGACCCAGTACTTC. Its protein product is CATSGSRADQETQYF.

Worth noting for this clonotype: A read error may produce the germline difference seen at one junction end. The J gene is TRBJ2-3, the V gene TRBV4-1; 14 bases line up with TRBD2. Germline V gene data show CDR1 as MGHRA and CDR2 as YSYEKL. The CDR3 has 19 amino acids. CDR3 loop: CASSPLETSGGVSTDAQYF. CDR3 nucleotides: TGCGCCAGCAGCCCTCTCGAGACTAGCGGGGGGGTAAGCACAGATGCGCAGTATTTT.

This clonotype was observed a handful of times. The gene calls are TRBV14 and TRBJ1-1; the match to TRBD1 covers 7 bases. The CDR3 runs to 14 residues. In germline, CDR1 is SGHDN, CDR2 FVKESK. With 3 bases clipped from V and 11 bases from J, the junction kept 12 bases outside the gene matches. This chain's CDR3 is CASSQSDRPMDAFF. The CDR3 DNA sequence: TGTGCCAGCAGCCAGTCGGACAGGCCCATGGATGCTTTCTTT. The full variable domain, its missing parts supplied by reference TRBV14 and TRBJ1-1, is EAGVTQFPSHSVIEKGQTVTLRCDPISGHDNLYWYRRVMGKEIKFLLHFVKESKQDESGMPNNRFLAERTGGTYSTLKVQPAELEDSGVYFCASSQSDRPMDAFFGQGTRLTVV.